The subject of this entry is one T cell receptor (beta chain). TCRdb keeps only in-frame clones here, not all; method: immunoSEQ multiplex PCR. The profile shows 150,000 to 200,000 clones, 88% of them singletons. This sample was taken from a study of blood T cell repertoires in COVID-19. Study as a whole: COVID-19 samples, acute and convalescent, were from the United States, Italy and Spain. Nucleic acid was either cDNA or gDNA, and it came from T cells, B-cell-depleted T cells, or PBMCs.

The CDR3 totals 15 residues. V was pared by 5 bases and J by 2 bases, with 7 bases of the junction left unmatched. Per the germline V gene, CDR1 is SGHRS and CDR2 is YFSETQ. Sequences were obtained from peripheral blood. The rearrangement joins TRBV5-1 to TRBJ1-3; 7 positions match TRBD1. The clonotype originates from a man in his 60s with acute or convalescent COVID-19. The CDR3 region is CASSSRQGAGNTIYF. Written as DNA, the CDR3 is TGCGCCAGCAGTAGCAGACAGGGTGCTGGAAACACCATATATTTT.